This TCR beta chain was obtained from a study of metastatic and nonmetastatic thyroid tumors. Ten or more counts support this clone. There were no patients who had received any treatment before thyroid surgery. TCRdb re-called clones from the PCR reads using MiXCR. This table has about 52,000 clones, 17% appearing once. Germline CDR1 PRHDT, CDR2 FYEKMQ (reference sequence). CDR3 length equals 12 residues. J was trimmed by 4 bases and V by 6 bases; bases with no gene match: 3. What was sequenced was blood. The receptor was isolated from a female donor with papillary thyroid cancer or a benign thyroid nodule (not recorded which). Some clones in this sample may be carry-over from other donors' samples. The chain uses TRBV13 and TRBJ2-7; 7 bases align to TRBD1. CDR3 sequence (DNA): TGTGCCAGCAGTCCACAGGGGTACGAGCAGTACTTC. Amino acid sequence: CASSPQGYEQYF.